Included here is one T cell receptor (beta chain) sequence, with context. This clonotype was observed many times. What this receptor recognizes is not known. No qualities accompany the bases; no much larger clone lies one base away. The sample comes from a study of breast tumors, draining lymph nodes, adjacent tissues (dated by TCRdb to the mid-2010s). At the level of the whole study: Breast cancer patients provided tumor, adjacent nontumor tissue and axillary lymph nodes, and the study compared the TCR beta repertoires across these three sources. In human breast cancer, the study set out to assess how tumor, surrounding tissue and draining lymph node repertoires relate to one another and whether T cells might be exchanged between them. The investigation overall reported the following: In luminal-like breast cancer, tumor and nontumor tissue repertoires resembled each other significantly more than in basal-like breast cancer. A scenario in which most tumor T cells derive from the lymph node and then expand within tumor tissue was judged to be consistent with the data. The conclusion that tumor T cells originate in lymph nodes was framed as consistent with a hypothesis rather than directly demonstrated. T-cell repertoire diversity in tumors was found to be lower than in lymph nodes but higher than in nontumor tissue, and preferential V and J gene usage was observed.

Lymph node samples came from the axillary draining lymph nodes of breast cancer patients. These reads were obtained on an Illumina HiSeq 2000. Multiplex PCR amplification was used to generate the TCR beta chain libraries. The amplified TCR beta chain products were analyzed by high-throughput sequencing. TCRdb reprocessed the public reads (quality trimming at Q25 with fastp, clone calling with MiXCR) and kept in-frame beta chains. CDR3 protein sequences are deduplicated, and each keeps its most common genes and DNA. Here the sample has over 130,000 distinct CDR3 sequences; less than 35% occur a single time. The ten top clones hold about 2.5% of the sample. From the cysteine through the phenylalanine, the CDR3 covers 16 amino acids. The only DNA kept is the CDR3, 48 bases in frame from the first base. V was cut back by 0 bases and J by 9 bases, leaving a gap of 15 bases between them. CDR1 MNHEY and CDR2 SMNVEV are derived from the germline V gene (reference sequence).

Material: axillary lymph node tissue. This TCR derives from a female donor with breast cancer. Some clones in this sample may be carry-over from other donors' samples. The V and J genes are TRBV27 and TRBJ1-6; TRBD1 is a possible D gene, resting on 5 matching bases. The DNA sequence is TGTGCCAGCAGTTTATCCGTGGGCAGGGTGAGTTCACCCCTCCACTTT. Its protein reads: CASSLSVGRVSSPLHF.